The 30 T cell receptor beta chains below were found in one sample sequenced in a study of vaccination effects on CD4 cells after COVID-19. Their cognate antigens are unknown. The method was immunoSEQ multiplex PCR; TCRdb's version includes in-frame clones alone and lacks a portion of them. Of about 43,000 clones listed, around 80% are singletons. Sequencing followed a ViraFEST assay step that expanded antigen-specific CD4+ T cells with viral peptide pools. Culture lasted 10 days before CD4+ T cell isolation. All vaccine recipients tested negative for nucleocapsid antibodies and had never contracted SARS-CoV-2 infection. Source: CD4+ T cells from PBMCs cultured with SARS-CoV-2 spike peptides, taken before COVID-19 vaccination. These TCRs come from a human donor who received a COVID-19 vaccine.

This chain uses TRBV7-8 with TRBJ2-3; 10 nucleotides agree with TRBD2. The V gene end was trimmed by 5 bases and the J gene end by 2 bases; junction bases not matched to a gene: 7. The CDR3 totals 16 residues. CDR1 and CDR2 (germline): SGHVS, FQNEAQ. For the CDR3, the DNA is TGTGCCAGCAGCCTGAGGACTAGCGGAATCACAGATACGCAGTATTTT. Its translation: CASSLRTSGITDTQYF.

The chain links TRBV5-1 to TRBJ2-1, with 8 bases fitting TRBD2. Germline trimming cut 1 base from V and 0 bases from J; bases unmatched to any gene: 12. CDR1 is SGHRS and CDR2 is YFSETQ in the germline V gene. There are 19 residues in the CDR3. CDR3 region: CASSLFGLAVLTSYNEQFF. The CDR3 DNA sequence: TGCGCCAGCAGCTTGTTCGGACTAGCTGTTTTAACCTCCTACAATGAGCAGTTCTTC.

The genes are TRBV6-5 and TRBJ2-5; 7 bases map to TRBD1. The CDR3 is made up of 15 amino acids. Trimming removed 7 bases from V and 4 bases from J; junction bases left unmatched: 12. Germline assignment: CDR1 MNHEY and CDR2 SVGAGI. Here the CDR3 DNA reads TGTGCCAGCACCGATTTGACAGGGAGCGTAGAGACCCAGTACTTC. Protein sequence: CASTDLTGSVETQYF.

The chain links TRBV6-5 to TRBJ1-1; 10 nucleotides match TRBD1. The CDR3 length is 15 residues. Germline lookup yields CDR1 MNHEY and CDR2 SVGAGI. The J segment lost 5 bases and the V segment lost 8 bases, leaving 11 bases of the junction unmatched. CDR3 region: CASHRDRGRSTEAFF. DNA of the CDR3: TGTGCCAGCCACCGGGACAGGGGACGAAGTACTGAAGCTTTCTTT.

The chain combines TRBV5-1 with TRBJ2-5; TRBD1 is a possible D gene (6 bases). The CDR3 extends over 15 amino acids. Trimming cost V 2 bases and J 2 bases, with 13 bases left between them. Germline V gene sequence: CDR1 SGHRS, CDR2 YFSETQ. The CDR3 reads CASSLAGTPQETQYF. CDR3 DNA: TGCGCCAGCAGCTTAGCCGGGACACCACAAGAGACCCAGTACTTC.

The chain has TRBV5-1 and TRBJ1-4; 7 bases match TRBD1. CDR3 length: 16 amino acids. The germline CDR1 and CDR2 sequences are SGHRS and YFSETQ. The junction had 4 bases not matched to a gene; V was cut back by 0 bases and J by 2 bases. CDR3 sequence reads: CASSLEPTGTNEKLFF. The CDR3 nucleotides read TGCGCCAGCAGCTTGGAACCGACAGGGACTAATGAAAAACTGTTTTTT.

The genes are TRBV21-1 and TRBJ2-4; TRBD2, the table's D call, was not compared with the DNA. TRBV21-1 is a recognized pseudogene. CDR3 length equals 14 residues. The CDR3 coding sequence is TGTGCCAGCAGCAGCCTACTAAAAAAAAACATTCAGTACTTC. Translating it yields CASSSLLKKNIQYF.

This chain connects TRBV29-1 to TRBJ2-2, with D hard to call. The CDR3 sequence is 13 residues long. CDR1 and CDR2 (germline): SQVTM, ANQGSEA. The V end lost 5 bases, the J end lost 2 bases, and 9 bases lay between the germline ends. DNA of the CDR3: TGCAGCGTTACCCGGGTTAACACCGGGGAGCTGTTTTTT. Amino acid sequence: CSVTRVNTGELFF.

This chain uses TRBV6-5 with TRBJ2-5; D gene ambiguous. With 8 bases removed from V and 3 bases from J, the gap between germline ends came to 16 bases. The CDR3 has 14 amino acids. In germline, CDR1 is MNHEY, CDR2 SVGAGI. CDR3 nucleotides: TGTGCCAGCTCATTGGATCCTTTAAAAGAGACCCAGTACTTC. Its translation: CASSLDPLKETQYF.

This chain uses TRBV4-3 with TRBJ1-2; 7 bases fit TRBD1. Trimming removed 2 bases from V and 7 bases from J; junction bases left unmatched: 10. The CDR3 runs to 15 residues. Germline assignment: CDR1 LGHNA and CDR2 YSLEER. The CDR3 spells CASSQQLQGPGGYTF. CDR3 nucleotides: TGCGCCAGCAGCCAACAATTACAGGGGCCGGGTGGCTACACCTTC.

The rearrangement uses TRBV27 and TRBJ2-3, with 10 bases that match TRBD2. Germline CDR1 MNHEY, CDR2 SMNVEV (reference sequence). The CDR3 sequence is 16 residues long. J gave up 2 bases and V 3 bases, and 5 bases lay outside the gene matches. The CDR3 region is CASSFRAGGLTDTQYF. CDR3 sequence (DNA): TGTGCCAGCAGTTTTAGAGCGGGGGGGCTCACAGATACGCAGTATTTT.

The rearrangement joins TRBV4-1 to TRBJ1-2; maybe TRBD1 (5 bases). Trimming took off 3 bases at V and 8 bases at J, with 13 bases between the two ends. The CDR3 is 13 amino acids. Germline CDR1 MGHRA, CDR2 YSYEKL. The CDR3 here is CASSHTGGEGYTF. The DNA for the CDR3 is TGCGCCAGCAGCCATACGGGGGGGGAAGGCTACACCTTC.

The chain links TRBV5-1 to TRBJ1-4; D gene uncertain. Germline V gene lookup returns CDR1 SGHRS and CDR2 YFSETQ. The CDR3 extends over 15 amino acids. Trimming stripped 3 bases from V and 7 bases from J, with 16 bases between. The CDR3 DNA sequence: TGCGCCAGCAGCTCGGGGTGGTCCGGCAGTGAAAAACTGTTTTTT. This gives the protein CASSSGWSGSEKLFF.

CDR3 sequence (DNA): TGTGCCAGCAGCGCGCGGACGGTTAGCAATCAGCCCCAGCATTTT. This sequence encodes CASSARTVSNQPQHF. This rearrangement joins TRBV9 to TRBJ1-5; D call uncertain. CDR1 is SGDLS and CDR2 is YYNGEE in the germline V gene. This CDR3 comprises 15 residues. V was shortened by 3 bases and J by 0 bases, with 10 bases between the two germline ends.

There are a few counts of this clone. This rearrangement joins TRBV19 to TRBJ2-2; 14 nucleotides align to TRBD2. The CDR3 extends over 18 amino acids. Germline V lookup: CDR1 LNHDA, CDR2 SQIVND (reference sequence). J was trimmed by 1 base and V by 5 bases; bases with no gene match: 6. CDR3 sequence: CASSSRTSGGMNTGELFF. The DNA for the CDR3 is TGTGCCAGTAGTTCGCGGACTAGCGGGGGGATGAACACCGGGGAGCTGTTTTTT.

The J gene is TRBJ1-2, the V gene TRBV5-1; D remains ambiguous. The CDR3 covers 12 residues. Germline CDR1 SGHRS, CDR2 YFSETQ. V lost 4 bases, J lost 6 bases, and 10 bases lay in between. CDR3 bases: TGCGCCAGCAGCACACCCCCCGATGGCTACACCTTC. Protein: CASSTPPDGYTF.

The V gene is TRBV12-5, the J gene TRBJ2-3; D may be TRBD1 (6 bases). Per the germline V gene, CDR1 is LGHNT and CDR2 is FRNRAP. V lost 9 bases and J lost 2, with 15 bases in between. This CDR3 contains 14 residues. CDR3 coding DNA: TGTGCTAGCCGACAGGTATCTAACACAGATACGCAGTATTTT. This sequence encodes CASRQVSNTDTQYF.

There are a few counts of this clone. The rearrangement uses TRBV7-2 and TRBJ2-1; D call uncertain. The V end was cut by 4 bases, the J end by 2 bases, with 3 bases between. Germline V gene data show CDR1 as SGHTA and CDR2 as FQGNSA. This CDR3 comprises 12 residues. The CDR3 spells CASSWTYNEQFF. CDR3 in DNA: TGTGCCAGCAGCTGGACCTACAATGAGCAGTTCTTC.

The chain recombines TRBV7-8 with TRBJ1-5; 7 bases fit TRBD1. The V gene end was trimmed by 5 bases and the J gene end by 1 base; junction bases not matched to a gene: 2. Per germline, CDR1 SGHVS and CDR2 FQNEAQ. The CDR3 covers 14 residues. CDR3 DNA sequence: TGTGCCAGCAGCGAGGGACAGAGCAATCAGCCCCAGCATTTT. This codes for CASSEGQSNQPQHF.

V is TRBV6-1 and J is TRBJ2-2; 7 bases are shared with TRBD2. Looked up from germline, CDR1 is MNHNS and CDR2 is SASEGT. Trimming removed 1 base from V and 4 bases from J; junction bases left unmatched: 3. The CDR3 consists of 15 residues. The CDR3 protein is CASSEVGGFTGELFF. The CDR3 region has the DNA TGTGCCAGCAGTGAAGTGGGAGGGTTCACCGGGGAGCTGTTTTTT.

CDR3 bases: TGTGCCAGCAGCCGAGCTCGGGTCACAGATACGCAGTATTTT. This gives the protein CASSRARVTDTQYF. The V gene is TRBV11-2, the J gene TRBJ2-3, with D unclear. This CDR3 contains 14 residues. V was pared by 5 bases and J by 2 bases, with 11 bases between. Per the germline V gene, CDR1 is SGHAT and CDR2 is FQNNGV.

This chain connects TRBV6-6 to TRBJ1-3; 7 bases fit TRBD1. V lost 7 bases to trimming and J lost 7 bases; unmatched junction nucleotides: 7. The CDR3 has 13 amino acids. The germline CDR1 and CDR2 sequences are MNHNY and SVGAGI (reference sequence). CDR3 DNA sequence: TGTGCCAGCACAGGGGGAGGAATTAACACCATATATTTT. Residues: CASTGGGINTIYF.

The rearrangement uses TRBV7-2 and TRBJ2-7; 8 positions agree with TRBD1. The CDR3 extends over 15 amino acids. The germline V gene encodes CDR1 SGHTA and CDR2 FQGNSA. V dropped 5 bases and J dropped 4; count of bases not matched to a gene: 10. The chain's CDR3 is CASSPAGTGFYEQYV. DNA of the CDR3: TGTGCCAGCAGCCCTGCCGGGACAGGCTTTTACGAGCAGTACGTC.

This chain joins TRBV4-2 and TRBJ2-3; D remains unclear. V lost 1 base and J lost 4, with 9 bases in between. This CDR3 is built from 14 residues. Germline V gene data show CDR1 as LGHNA and CDR2 as YNFKEQ. CDR3 nucleotide sequence: TGTGCCAGCAGCCAAGTGAAGTTGTCAGATACGCAGTATTTT. Translating gives CASSQVKLSDTQYF.

This chain connects TRBV6-5 to TRBJ2-1, with TRBD1 matching over 8 bases. Germline assignment: CDR1 MNHEY and CDR2 SVGAGI. This CDR3 is built from 15 residues. J was trimmed by 7 bases and V by 2 bases; bases with no gene match: 7. The CDR3 loop is CASSYAQGARNEQFF. The CDR3 DNA reads TGTGCCAGCAGTTACGCGCAGGGGGCCCGAAATGAGCAGTTCTTC.

The chain recombines TRBV6-2 or TRBV6-3 with TRBJ2-3, with unresolved D. The length of the CDR3 is 14 residues. CDR1 MNHEY and CDR2 SVGEGT come from the germline V gene. Trimming removed 0 bases from V and 2 bases from J, with 6 bases in between. CDR3 DNA sequence: TGTGCCAGCAGTTACTCAACTGTCACAGATACGCAGTATTTT. It encodes CASSYSTVTDTQYF.

In this sample, this clone turned up once. The chain joins TRBV27 to TRBJ2-1; 8 bases line up with TRBD1. Trimming took 7 bases from V and 9 from J; bases not matched to a gene: 23. This CDR3 is built from 18 residues. The V gene's germline CDR1 is MNHEY and CDR2 SMNVEV (reference sequence). Written as DNA, the CDR3 is TGTGCCAGCAACCCCCGTGGGACCAGGGGTGGGACAGGCCCTGAGCAGTTCTTC. It specifies CASNPRGTRGGTGPEQFF.

This rearrangement joins TRBV24-1 to TRBJ2-5; D possibly corresponds to TRBD1 (6 bases). V lost 3 bases to trimming and J lost 5 bases, with 15 bases between them. CDR3 length equals 15 residues. Germline CDR1 and CDR2: KGHDR and SFDVKD. Written as DNA, the CDR3 is TGTGCCACCAGTGATGACAACAGGGTCGGCGAGACCCAGTACTTC. Protein: CATSDDNRVGETQYF.

V and J are TRBV30 and TRBJ1-2; D gene ambiguous. V was shortened by 4 bases and J by 4 bases, with 16 bases between the two germline ends. Germline CDR1 and CDR2: GTSNPN and SVGIG (reference sequence). The CDR3 contains 14 residues. The CDR3 loop is CAWMKSPGFYGYTF. The DNA of the CDR3 is TGTGCCTGGATGAAAAGTCCCGGCTTCTATGGCTACACCTTC.

Only a few counts were recorded for this clone. The chain links TRBV11-3 to TRBJ2-2; 10 bases align to TRBD2. Losses at the gene ends were 6 bases for V and 6 bases for J; bases not matched to a gene: 7. The CDR3 is 15 amino acids. CDR1 and CDR2 from the germline V gene are SGHNT and YENEEA. In nucleotides, the CDR3 is TGTGCCAGCAGACTTACTAGCGGGGTGGCCGGGGAGCTGTTTTTT. Translated, it gives CASRLTSGVAGELFF.